This TCR beta chain originates from a study of PD-1 blockade in classical Hodgkin lymphoma. The study's findings and limits: According to reports, newly diagnosed patients had lower baseline TCR diversity than healthy donors, and relapsed/refractory patients had lower baseline TCR diversity still. Newly diagnosed patients had diversity similar to the baseline diversity of complete responders.

Time point in this sample: cycle 4 day 1 (C4D1), after 6 weeks of nivolumab. With no exception, relapse followed autologous stem cell transplantation in all patients, and brentuximab vedotin exposure varied. Out of thawed PBMCs, magnetic negative selection purified CD4+ T cells. Under best response, outcomes were complete response, partial response or progressive disease. Generated by immunoSEQ multiplex PCR, the TCRdb table keeps only in-frame clones and is missing some. The sample comprises roughly 15,000 clones, roughly 79% of which are singletons, and 1.5% to 2% rests with the top ten. Turning to this clone: Its target is not known.

In germline, CDR1 is MGHRA, CDR2 YSYEKL. V shed 4 bases and J 4 bases; nucleotides not matched to a gene: 2. The CDR3 loop spans 14 amino acids. The TCR comes from a human donor with classical Hodgkin lymphoma. The gene calls are TRBV4-1 and TRBJ1-5; TRBD1 agrees at 9 bases. This sample comprised CD4+ T cells from blood, obtained before the fourth cycle of nivolumab. Here the CDR3 DNA reads TGCGCCAGCAGCCCCGGGACAGGGAATCAGCCCCAGCATTTT. Translation: CASSPGTGNQPQHF.